This T cell receptor beta chain was obtained from a study of CD8 T cells in ankylosing spondylitis. The authors made TCR beta libraries by quantitative 5'-RACE with molecular barcodes. TCRdb called the 5' RACE reads again in MiXCR, with one record for every CDR3 protein. The repertoire consists of just over 350,000 distinct CDR3 sequences, with 20% to 25% occurring once and the leading ten covering about 12%. The CDR3 extends over 14 amino acids. Germline V gene lookup returns CDR1 SQVTM and CDR2 ANQGSEA. V was clipped by 1 base and J by 4 bases, with 13 bases between them. The receptor comes from a male donor with ankylosing spondylitis or in good health (not recorded which). This chain uses TRBV29-1 with TRBJ2-5, with D maybe TRBD1 (5 bases). The sample comprised blood, either unsorted or a sorted T cell fraction (not recorded which). The CDR3 DNA sequence: TGCAGCGTTGAAGGGCAGGGAACGGGAGAGACCCAGTACTTC. This gives the protein CSVEGQGTGETQYF.